Listed below are T cell receptor beta chains from one sample, sequenced in a study of shared T cell receptors in the human thymus. Profiled with immunoSEQ multiplex PCR; TCRdb holds only in-frame clones, not every one. The sample has about 660,000 clones; approximately 88% are singletons. This sample also appeared in a second study, on human thymus T cells.

Specimen: thymocytes. These receptors were taken from a boy younger than two with a congenital heart defect. Each CDR3 is given with its conserved first and last residue. D genes are given only for firm matches. Some rows mark clone size as missing; the rest say once, few, many or name a class of expanded clone.

j_call v_call d_call clone_size cdr3_aa cdr3_nt
TRBJ2-7 TRBV27 TRBD2 NA CASSQGLASYEQYF TGTGCCAGCAGCCAAGGACTAGCGTCCTACGAGCAGTACTTC
TRBJ2-5 TRBV27 NA NA CASSLSGRAQETQYF TGTGCCAGCAGTTTATCTGGCAGGGCCCAAGAGACCCAGTACTTC
TRBJ2-7 TRBV6-1 NA once CASSEFSGEQYF TGTGCCAGCAGTGAATTTTCAGGGGAGCAGTACTTC
TRBJ1-2 TRBV6-1 NA once CASSVPDGYTF TGTGCCAGCAGTGTGCCAGATGGCTACACCTTC
TRBJ2-7 TRBV7-6 TRBD1 NA CASSPTGDTEFREQYF TGTGCCAGCAGCCCCACAGGGGACACGGAGTTCCGGGAGCAGTACTTC
TRBJ2-7 TRBV1 NA NA CTSSQGDSGLLEQYF TGCACCAGCAGCCAAGGGGATAGCGGTCTCCTTGAGCAGTACTTC
TRBJ2-1 TRBV7-8 NA NA CASSLDGVGRHNEQFF TGTGCCAGCAGCTTAGACGGGGTGGGTCGGCACAATGAGCAGTTCTTC
TRBJ2-5 TRBV4-3 TRBD2 NA CASSQGPSGSFQETQYF TGCGCCAGCAGCCAAGGACCTAGCGGGAGTTTCCAAGAGACCCAGTACTTC
TRBJ1-1 TRBV5-1 NA NA CASSLEDKGENTEAFF TGCGCCAGCAGCTTGGAGGACAAGGGGGAGAACACTGAAGCTTTCTTT
TRBJ2-1 TRBV6-5 TRBD2 NA CASSLTSGRDNEQFF TGTGCCAGCAGTCTGACTAGCGGGAGGGACAATGAGCAGTTCTTC
TRBJ2-3 TRBV4-1 TRBD2 NA CASSQGGTTNTQYF TGCGCCAGCAGCCAAGGTGGGACTACAAATACGCAGTATTTT
TRBJ1-3 TRBV29-1 TRBD1 NA CSVEDTGGGNTIYF TGCAGCGTTGAGGATACAGGGGGTGGAAACACCATATATTTT
TRBJ2-3 TRBV18 TRBD2 NA CASSPKVRAGGPRGTQYF TGTGCCAGCTCACCTAAGGTCAGAGCGGGAGGGCCACGGGGTACGCAGTATTTT
TRBJ1-5 TRBV15 NA NA CATSRDRGGTSNQPQHF TGTGCCACCAGCAGAGATCGTGGAGGGACCAGCAATCAGCCCCAGCATTTT
TRBJ2-1 TRBV29-1 NA NA CSVDRQFRGEQFF TGCAGCGTTGACCGCCAGTTTCGAGGTGAGCAGTTCTTC
TRBJ2-3 TRBV25-1 NA few CASSEQRGLNTDTQYF TGTGCCAGCAGTGAACAACGCGGGTTGAACACAGATACGCAGTATTTT
TRBJ2-1 TRBV29-1 TRBD2 NA CSVGRTSGSVHEQFF TGCAGCGTTGGGAGGACTAGCGGGAGCGTCCATGAGCAGTTCTTC
TRBJ2-5 TRBV5-1 TRBD2 NA CASSLVPSGTPGAQYF TGCGCCAGCAGCTTGGTACCTAGCGGGACCCCGGGGGCCCAGTACTTC
TRBJ1-1 TRBV29-1 NA NA CSVRQDWLTEAFF TGCAGCGTTCGACAGGACTGGCTCACTGAAGCTTTCTTT
TRBJ2-2 TRBV25-1 NA once CASSGSGDGGSNTGELFF TGTGCCAGCAGTGGCTCCGGGGACGGGGGTTCGAACACCGGGGAGCTGTTTTTT
TRBJ1-4 TRBV15 TRBD1 NA CATSVRQGAVEKLFF TGTGCCACCAGCGTCCGACAGGGGGCAGTCGAAAAACTGTTTTTT
TRBJ1-2 TRBV18 TRBD1 NA CASSPQGQGANYGYTF TGTGCCAGCTCACCACAGGGACAGGGTGCAAACTATGGCTACACCTTC
TRBJ2-1 TRBV30 TRBD2 NA CAWTHPTSGYNEQFF TGTGCCTGGACCCACCCAACTAGCGGTTACAATGAGCAGTTCTTC
TRBJ1-1 TRBV4-3 TRBD1 few CASRRTGGAKNTEAFF TGCGCCAGCAGAAGGACAGGGGGCGCCAAGAACACTGAAGCTTTCTTT
TRBJ2-7 TRBV7-6 TRBD1 NA CASSYEEAGQGYEQYF TGTGCCAGCAGCTACGAGGAGGCGGGACAGGGTTACGAGCAGTACTTC
TRBJ1-3 TRBV19 NA few CASRETGNTIYF TGTGCCAGTAGGGAGACTGGAAACACCATATATTTT
TRBJ2-7 TRBV6-6 NA NA CASSPLSRGHERKQYF TGTGCCAGCAGTCCCCTCAGCCGGGGACACGAGCGAAAGCAGTACTTC
TRBJ2-1 TRBV6-5 TRBD2 NA CASSYFPGRANEQFF TGTGCCAGCAGCTACTTCCCCGGGAGGGCCAATGAGCAGTTCTTC
TRBJ1-1 TRBV27 NA NA CASSARGATEAFF TGTGCCAGCAGTGCCCGGGGGGCGACTGAAGCTTTCTTT
TRBJ1-2 TRBV19 NA NA CASSPDSPENGYTF TGTGCCAGTAGTCCGGACAGCCCGGAGAATGGCTACACCTTC
TRBJ2-1 TRBV5-6 NA NA CASSRRKRSYNEQFF TGTGCCAGCAGTCGAAGGAAGCGCTCCTACAATGAGCAGTTCTTC
TRBJ1-2 TRBV9 TRBD1 NA CASSATGQGLLYGYTF TGTGCCAGCAGCGCTACTGGACAGGGCCTTTTATATGGCTACACCTTC
TRBJ2-7 TRBV28 TRBD2 NA CASSPRPLPPYPATSAAYEQYF TGTGCCAGCAGCCCGCGCCCCCTCCCTCCCTACCCCGCGACTAGCGCGGCCTACGAGCAGTACTTC
TRBJ2-7 TRBV28 NA few CASSGGFYEQYF TGTGCCAGCAGTGGGGGGTTCTACGAGCAGTACTTC
TRBJ1-4 TRBV4-1 NA NA CASSQESSTNEKLFF TGCGCCAGCAGCCAAGAGAGCTCAACTAATGAAAAACTGTTTTTT
TRBJ2-1 TRBV7-2 TRBD2 NA CASSPGLGNEQFF TGTGCCAGCAGCCCGGGACTAGGGAATGAGCAGTTCTTC
TRBJ2-6 TRBV7-9 NA NA CASSPVGQNSYSGANVLTF TGTGCCAGCAGCCCCGTTGGACAGAATTCCTACTCTGGGGCCAACGTCCTGACTTTC
TRBJ2-1 TRBV5-4 NA once CASSVSMGDEQFF TGTGCCAGCAGCGTGTCTATGGGAGATGAGCAGTTCTTC
TRBJ1-4 TRBV5-5 NA NA CASSLAYGEKLFF TGTGCCAGCAGCTTGGCGTACGGTGAAAAACTGTTTTTT
TRBJ1-2 TRBV21-1 NA once CASSKEGGPTYGYTF TGTGCCAGCAGCAAAGAAGGGGGACCGACCTATGGCTACACCTTC
TRBJ2-1 TRBV5-1 NA NA CASSLMWRGNYNEQFF TGCGCCAGCAGCTTGATGTGGAGGGGCAACTACAATGAGCAGTTCTTC
TRBJ2-7 TRBV5-6 NA NA CASSLGHRPYEQYF TGTGCCAGCAGCTTGGGACACCGGCCCTACGAGCAGTACTTC
TRBJ1-1 TRBV27 TRBD1 NA CASSPTPRTGRGVVAFF TGTGCCAGCAGTCCAACCCCCCGGACAGGGAGAGGGGTGGTGGCTTTCTTT
TRBJ2-2 TRBV21-1 NA NA CASTKERQPPGAGELFF TGTGCCAGCACGAAGGAGCGGCAGCCACCTGGCGCCGGGGAGCTGTTTTTT
TRBJ2-1 TRBV9 TRBD2 NA CASSVGLASGRNYNEQFF TGTGCCAGCAGCGTAGGATTAGCTAGCGGGAGAAACTACAATGAGCAGTTCTTC